The table lists the clone carrying this T cell receptor beta chain with many counts. Its specificity is unknown. TCR beta CDR3 regions were amplified from RNA. An initial round of RT-PCR targeting the TCR CDR3 relied on the HTBI primer set. TCRdb used MiXCR to reprocess the multiplex PCR reads, holding one entry per CDR3 protein. The sample records 750,000 to 900,000 distinct CDR3 sequences, over 35% being singletons. Patients aged 18 to 65 with hyperthyroidism were newly diagnosed, with duration under 2 months. Diagnostic assessment was based on clinical symptoms, serum thyroxine and TRAb, thyroid ultrasound and orbital computed tomography. The PBMCs studied were ones that came from 8 to 10 ml fresh peripheral blood. These data come from a study of T cells in Graves' hyperthyroidism and ophthalmopathy. Study results and caveats: Ophthalmopathy was told apart from stable hyperthyroidism by a 13 V-J model.

Germline assignment: CDR1 WSHSY and CDR2 SAAADI. V gave up 0 bases and J gave up 0 bases, with 8 bases separating them. The CDR3 length is 16 residues. Sequencing input: blood. The chain combines TRBV10-2 with TRBJ2-2, with TRBD2 as a possible D gene (6 bases). The source of this sequence is a young man with Graves' hyperthyroidism. This CDR3 reads CASSESRDSNTGELFF. The CDR3, as DNA: TGCGCCAGCAGTGAGTCGAGGGACTCGAACACCGGGGAGCTGTTTTTT.